Presented here are 27 T cell receptor beta chains from one specimen sequenced in a study of CD8+ T cells in alopecia areata. Investigators isolated RNA and reverse transcribed it into cDNA to act as the sequencing template. Repertoires were generated with immunoSEQ multiplex PCR, while TCRdb's copy carries only in-frame clones and drops some. The sample consists of around 200,000 clones, approximately 60% of them appearing once. Sample treatment: oral pan-JAK inhibitor, 5-10 mg twice daily. The sample was CD4+ T cells sorted from blood, taken at week 4, from a patient treated with tofacitinib. These receptors came from a human donor with alopecia areata.

With respect to this clone: Additional DNA sequences in this sample encode the identical CDR3. The J gene is TRBJ1-4, the V gene TRBV29-1; tentative D call: TRBD1 (5 bases). V was shortened by 3 bases and J by 4 bases, with 6 bases between the two germline ends. This CDR3 region has 12 residues. Germline assignment: CDR1 SQVTM and CDR2 ANQGSEA. The CDR3 loop is CSVEGGNEKLFF. CDR3 nucleotide sequence: TGCAGCGTTGAGGGGGGTAATGAAAAACTGTTTTTT.

The CDR3 bases are TGCAGCGTTGTCCTTCCCGGGACCGGCTCCCCCTACGAGCAGTACTTC. This codes for CSVVLPGTGSPYEQYF. V and J are TRBV29-1 and TRBJ2-7; D assignment may be TRBD1 or TRBD2 (5 bases each). Deletions cut 4 bases from V and 2 bases from J, with 21 bases between. The CDR3 has 16 residues. The germline V gene encodes CDR1 SQVTM and CDR2 ANQGSEA.

The rearrangement uses TRBV28 and TRBJ2-1, with 7 bases fitting TRBD1. The germline gives CDR1 MDHEN, CDR2 SYDVKM. The CDR3 loop spans 14 amino acids. V was clipped by 6 bases and J by 15 bases; unmatched bases: 17. The CDR3 bases are TGTGCCAGCAGAGAATCGACAGGGTTCGGCATTTGGTTCTTC. Protein product: CASRESTGFGIWFF.

The rearrangement joins TRBV10-3 to TRBJ1-2, with a weak D call TRBD1 (5 bases). V was pared by 0 bases and J by 3 bases, with 14 bases between. Germline V gene sequence: CDR1 ENHRY, CDR2 SYGVKD. The CDR3 totals 16 residues. The DNA for the CDR3 is TGTGCCATCAGTGAGTCGTTTGGCAGGGCCCACTATGGCTACACCTTC. The encoded protein is CAISESFGRAHYGYTF.

The rearrangement joins TRBV6-5 to TRBJ2-1; unclear D gene. V was trimmed by 6 bases and J by 8 bases, leaving 8 bases between them. The germline gives CDR1 MNHEY, CDR2 SVGAGI. The CDR3 has 11 amino acids. The CDR3 sequence: CASSQRDEQFF. CDR3 sequence (DNA): TGTGCCAGCAGCCAAAGGGATGAGCAGTTCTTC.

This rearrangement joins TRBV18 to TRBJ2-7; a weak D match, TRBD1 (5 bases). From germline, CDR1 is KGHSH and CDR2 LQKENI. The CDR3 length is 14 residues. V was pared by 0 bases and J by 3 bases, with 9 bases between. CDR3 nucleotides: TGTGCCAGCTCACCACCCAGCAGGGACTACGAGCAGTACTTC. This gives the protein CASSPPSRDYEQYF.

The chain couples TRBV29-1 to TRBJ2-5, with D perhaps TRBD1 or TRBD2 (6 bases each). Germline-derived CDR1 and CDR2 are SQVTM and ANQGSEA. Trimming removed 4 bases from V and 3 bases from J, with 9 bases in between. The CDR3 spans 12 residues. CDR3 nucleotide sequence: TGCAGCGTTGGGGGGGCGAAAGAGACCCAGTACTTC. Amino acid sequence: CSVGGAKETQYF.

In this sample, this clone turned up a few times. The chain carries TRBV7-9 and TRBJ2-5, with D perhaps TRBD1 (6 bases). Germline V gene sequence: CDR1 SEHNR, CDR2 FQNEAQ (reference sequence). There are 15 residues in the CDR3. The V gene lost 5 bases and the J gene lost 2 bases, with 15 bases spanning the gap. The CDR3 loop reads CASSPDRTVQETQYF. DNA of the CDR3: TGTGCCAGCAGCCCGGATAGGACAGTACAAGAGACCCAGTACTTC.

This rearrangement joins TRBV30 to TRBJ1-4, with TRBD1 identical over 7 bases. This CDR3 has 14 amino acids. Germline CDR1 reads GTSNPN; CDR2 reads SVGIG (reference sequence). Germline trimming cut 4 bases from V and 2 bases from J; bases unmatched to any gene: 4. CDR3 bases: TGTGCCTGGACGGGGGACAGCACTAATGAAAAACTGTTTTTT. Its protein product is CAWTGDSTNEKLFF.

The chain combines TRBV7-2 with TRBJ2-5; 12 nucleotides match TRBD2. Germline V gene data show CDR1 as SGHTA and CDR2 as FQGNSA. With 3 bases clipped from V and 2 bases from J, the junction kept 4 bases outside the gene matches. The CDR3 contains 16 residues. The CDR3 coding sequence is TGTGCCAGCAGCTTTGGACTAGCGGGGCTTCAAGAGACCCAGTACTTC. This codes for CASSFGLAGLQETQYF.

This clone was seen a few times. The V call is TRBV29-1, the J call TRBJ2-7, with no clear D. Between the trimmed V and J ends, which lost 2 bases and 4 bases, there was a span of 6 bases. Germline-derived CDR1 and CDR2 are SQVTM and ANQGSEA. This CDR3 has 11 residues. The CDR3 DNA reads TGCAGCGTTGAACGGCAGTACGAGCAGTACTTC. As protein: CSVERQYEQYF.

The chain employs TRBV4-3 and TRBJ2-1; perhaps TRBD1 as D (5 bases). The ends were cut back, 0 bases at V and 8 bases at J, with 14 bases in the middle. CDR3 length: 15 residues. Germline CDR1 is LGHNA and CDR2 is YSLEER. The CDR3 DNA reads as TGCGCCAGCAGCCAAGATGAGGCCAGGGAAGATGAGCAGTTCTTC. As protein: CASSQDEAREDEQFF.

This chain uses TRBV29-1 with TRBJ2-7; 8 bases align to TRBD1. The ends lost 5 bases at V and 5 bases at J; junction bases unmatched: 11. In germline, CDR1 is SQVTM, CDR2 ANQGSEA. CDR3 length: 14 residues. CDR3 region: CSVRGTGAWNEQYF. The CDR3 nucleotides are TGCAGCGTTAGAGGGACAGGCGCTTGGAACGAGCAGTACTTC.

The sample holds a few counts of this clone. The chain combines TRBV9 with TRBJ2-5; 10 bases are shared with TRBD1. V was clipped by 4 bases and J by 7 bases; unmatched bases: 10. In germline, CDR1 is SGDLS, CDR2 YYNGEE. This CDR3 has 15 residues. The CDR3 coding sequence is TGTGCCAGCAGCATCGGGACAGGGGCCGGAGGGACCCAGTACTTC. It specifies CASSIGTGAGGTQYF.

This chain links TRBV27 with TRBJ2-6; D ambiguous. V shed 6 bases and J shed 0 bases, with 9 bases lying between them. CDR3 size: 15 residues. Germline CDR1 is MNHEY and CDR2 is SMNVEV (reference sequence). CDR3: CASRLLGSGANVLTF. The CDR3 DNA reads as TGTGCCAGCAGGCTTTTGGGCTCTGGGGCCAACGTCCTGACTTTC. Full variable domain (missing parts from reference TRBV27 and TRBJ2-6): EAQVTQNPRYLITVTGKKLTVTCSQNMNHEYMSWYRQDPGLGLRQIYYSMNVEVTDKGDVPEGYKVSRKEKRNFPLILESPSPNQTSLYFCASRLLGSGANVLTFGAGSRLTVL.

The gene calls are TRBV19 and TRBJ1-2, with D perhaps matching TRBD1 (6 bases). V lost 7 bases to trimming and J lost 0 bases, with 9 bases between them. CDR1 and CDR2 (germline): LNHDA, SQIVND (reference sequence). The CDR3 has 13 residues. CDR3 coding DNA: TGTGCCAGTACTAGGACAGCTAACTATGGCTACACCTTC. Translated, it gives CASTRTANYGYTF.

This chain joins TRBV9 and TRBJ2-3; D is uncertain. V was cut by 0 bases and J by 4 bases, with 12 bases left in between. Germline CDR1 SGDLS, CDR2 YYNGEE. CDR3 length: 15 amino acids. The CDR3 region is CASSVAGGRPDTQYF. The CDR3 DNA sequence: TGTGCCAGCAGCGTAGCGGGTGGACGCCCAGATACGCAGTATTTT.

This clone was recorded once. This sequence joins TRBV29-1 and TRBJ2-1, with D perhaps TRBD2 (5 bases). CDR1 is SQVTM, CDR2 ANQGSEA, per germline. The CDR3 is made up of 14 amino acids. V lost 6 bases, J lost 8 bases, and 20 bases lay in between. CDR3 sequence (DNA): TGCAGCGTCAAGACACGGGGTTCTGGCTATGAGCAGTTCTTC. Encoded protein: CSVKTRGSGYEQFF.

The chain joins TRBV30 to TRBJ2-3; D is possibly TRBD1 (6 bases). Trimming took off 4 bases at V and 5 bases at J, with 13 bases between the two ends. Germline V lookup: CDR1 GTSNPN, CDR2 SVGIG (reference sequence). The CDR3 contains 13 residues. The DNA for the CDR3 is TGTGCCTGGACCCCAGGGGATCAAGATACGCAGTATTTT. Its protein product is CAWTPGDQDTQYF.

This clone was counted between two and nine times. The chain links TRBV5-4 to TRBJ2-5; maybe TRBD2 (6 bases). The CDR3 spans 14 residues. Between the trimmed V and J ends, which lost 4 bases and 5 bases, there was a span of 15 bases. From germline, CDR1 is SGHNT and CDR2 YYREEE (reference sequence). For the CDR3, the DNA is TGTGCCAGCAGCGGGAGGTCCGGCGAGGAGACCCAGTACTTC. This codes for CASSGRSGEETQYF. Based on the CDR3 plus reference TRBV5-4 and TRBJ2-5, the full variable domain is ETGVTQSPTHLIKTRGQQVTLRCSSQSGHNTVSWYQQALGQGPQFIFQYYREEENGRGNFPPRFSGLQFPNYSSELNVNALELDDSALYLCASSGRSGEETQYFGPGTRLLVL.

The rearrangement joins TRBV7-9 to TRBJ2-1; no clear D. CDR1 and CDR2 from the germline V gene are SEHNR and FQNEAQ (reference sequence). The germline V and J ends were trimmed by 5 bases and 1 base, with 9 bases remaining between them. The length of the CDR3 is 14 residues. CDR3 nucleotides: TGTGCCAGCAGCGCCGGTGGGTCCTACAATGAGCAGTTCTTC. The encoded protein is CASSAGGSYNEQFF.

This chain connects TRBV29-1 to TRBJ2-7, with a possible D match to TRBD1 (5 bases). CDR3 length: 12 amino acids. In germline, CDR1 is SQVTM, CDR2 ANQGSEA. V shed 3 bases and J shed 9 bases, with 15 bases lying between them. CDR3 nucleotides: TGCAGCGTTGAGGAACAGGCCCCTCCGCAGTACTTC. Protein: CSVEEQAPPQYF.

The chain recombines TRBV30 with TRBJ1-4, with D hard to call. Trimming shortened V by 3 bases and J by 0 bases, and 11 bases separated the two germline ends. The CDR3 length is 15 residues. Germline CDR1 is GTSNPN and CDR2 is SVGIG (reference sequence). This chain's CDR3 is CAWRLTPATNEKLFF. The CDR3 nucleotides are TGTGCCTGGAGACTCACCCCGGCAACTAATGAAAAACTGTTTTTT.

The J gene is TRBJ2-5, the V gene TRBV7-8; D is perhaps TRBD2 (5 bases). The germline CDR1 and CDR2 sequences are SGHVS and FQNEAQ. The CDR3 loop spans 13 amino acids. Trimming left V 3 bases short and J 4 bases short, with 9 bases between. Here the CDR3 DNA reads TGTGCCAGCAGCTTTTCTAGCATAGAGACCCAGTACTTC. Amino acids: CASSFSSIETQYF.

The rearrangement uses TRBV5-4 and TRBJ2-7; D unclear. V lost 1 base to trimming and J lost 7 bases, with 9 bases between them. CDR1 is SGHNT and CDR2 is YYREEE in the germline V gene (reference sequence). The CDR3 totals 12 residues. In DNA form, the CDR3 reads TGTGCCAGCAGCTTGTACGGTGTGGAGCAGTACTTC. It codes for CASSLYGVEQYF.

The chain is built from TRBV7-2 and TRBJ2-3; D remains unclear. Germline CDR1 SGHTA, CDR2 FQGNSA. V was pared by 2 bases and J by 0 bases, with 6 bases between. The CDR3 contains 14 residues. Here the CDR3 DNA reads TGTGCCAGCAGCTTACTTCACAGCACAGATACGCAGTATTTT. This sequence encodes CASSLLHSTDTQYF.

The chain carries TRBV29-1 and TRBJ1-5; possibly TRBD1 for D (6 bases). Trimming removed 7 bases at V and 5 bases at J, with 18 bases between. CDR1 and CDR2 from the germline V gene are SQVTM and ANQGSEA. This CDR3 contains 14 residues. The CDR3 here is CSGHHRVEDQPQHF. The CDR3 nucleotides are TGCAGCGGCCACCACAGGGTGGAGGATCAGCCCCAGCATTTT.